Sequencing of this T cell receptor beta chain was carried out in a study of CD8+ T cells in alopecia areata. Overall study results and limits: Mouse data revealed clearer TCR sharing than patient data did, a gap possibly tied to HLA. Sequencing of scalp samples also includes resident alphabeta T cells from normal skin. Lesional tissue from the scalp (especially in alopecia totalis/universalis) showed higher clonality than normal scalp.

Germline loops: CDR1 MDHEN, CDR2 SYDVKM. Trimming left V 5 bases short and J 2 bases short, with 7 bases between. The CDR3 extends over 12 amino acids. For this clone: The antigen remains undetermined.

cDNA prepared by RNA extraction and subsequent reverse transcription served as the template for sequencing. TCRdb's copy holds only in-frame clones and misses some; the assay was immunoSEQ multiplex PCR. The sample lists 90,000 to 120,000 clones, around 55% seen once, with about 20% in the top ten. Input material: CD8+ T cells sorted from blood. The sequence was collected from a human donor in good health. The J gene is TRBJ2-7, the V gene TRBV28; D is unresolved. In DNA, the CDR3 is TGTGCCAGCAGTCCCGATCCCTACGAGCAGTACTTC. This translates into CASSPDPYEQYF. Combining the CDR3 with reference TRBV28 and TRBJ2-7 gives the whole variable domain DVKVTQSSRYLVKRTGEKVFLECVQDMDHENMFWYRQDPGLGLRLIYFSYDVKMKEKGDIPEGYSVSREKKERFSLILESASTNQTSMYLCASSPDPYEQYFGPGTRLTVT.